This TCR beta chain comes out of a study of response to subunit inactivated influenza vaccine. Study findings and constraints: Each seasonal influenza vaccination, the authors suggested, recruits few new T cells.

Many counts were recorded for this clonotype. Antigen: not known. TCRdb analysed the RT-PCR reads with MiXCR anew, one entry per CDR3 protein. Here the sample spans hundreds of thousands of distinct CDR3 sequences, 6.5% to 8% being singletons. Germline V gives CDR1 SSHAT, CDR2 FNYEAQ (reference sequence). The germline V and J ends were trimmed by 5 bases and 5 bases, with 18 bases remaining between them. This CDR3 contains 15 residues. J is TRBJ2-5 and V is TRBV7-7; possible D gene TRBD1, 6 bases. Here the sequenced sample was PBMCs from blood, taken less than 25 months after vaccination. This TCR derives from a man between 50 and 75 years old who received an inactivated influenza vaccine. This chain's CDR3 is CASSSGRQGKETQYF. The CDR3 DNA reads TGTGCCAGCAGCAGTGGTAGGCAGGGGAAGGAGACCCAGTACTTC.